This T cell receptor (beta chain) originates from a study of cytomegalovirus exposure and HLA in healthy donors. The primer mix had 60 Vbeta and 13 Jbeta primers. Here immunoSEQ multiplex PCR was the method, and the copy in TCRdb shows in-frame clones only, minus some. The top ten hold less than 2% of the sample, which has 160,000 or so clones, around 80% seen once. CDR1 SGHAT and CDR2 FQDESV come from the germline V gene (reference sequence). J was trimmed by 2 bases and V by 5 bases; bases with no gene match: 4. This CDR3 is 14 amino acids long. The clonotype comes from a man between 35 and 55 years old in good health and CMV-seronegative. The sample comprised PBMCs. The chain links TRBV11-1 to TRBJ2-7; 9 nucleotides line up with TRBD2. CDR3 region: CASSPSGTTYEQYV. The DNA for the CDR3 is TGTGCCAGCAGCCCTAGCGGGACTACCTACGAGCAGTACGTC.